These 4 T cell receptor beta chains were sequenced from one sample in a study of cytomegalovirus exposure and HLA in healthy donors. In the PCR, 60 Vbeta and 13 Jbeta primers were used. TCRdb's copy holds only in-frame clones and misses some; the assay was immunoSEQ multiplex PCR. This table has roughly 180,000 clones, roughly 79% appearing once. The sample taken for sequencing was PBMCs. The receptors originated from a male donor in good health and CMV-seronegative.

The rearrangement joins TRBV30 to TRBJ1-1; 7 nucleotides agree with TRBD1. V lost 1 base to trimming and J lost 7 bases; unmatched junction nucleotides: 9. Germline CDR1 reads GTSNPN; CDR2 reads SVGIG (reference sequence). CDR3 length: 14 residues. The CDR3 DNA sequence: TGTGCCTGGAGTGAGGGGCAGGGGGTTAGTGAAGCTTTCTTT. Its protein product is CAWSEGQGVSEAFF.

CDR3 DNA sequence: TGTGCCAGCAGTTACTCGAAACTAGTAAGAGATACGCAGTATTTT. This sequence encodes CASSYSKLVRDTQYF. This chain joins TRBV6-5 and TRBJ2-3; tentative D call: TRBD2 (5 bases). The V end was cut by 0 bases, the J end by 5 bases, with 12 bases between. Germline values: CDR1 MNHEY, CDR2 SVGAGI. This CDR3 has 15 amino acids.

The genes are TRBV28 and TRBJ1-2; D is uncertain. This CDR3 spans 13 amino acids. Germline CDR1 MDHEN, CDR2 SYDVKM. Trimming shortened V by 7 bases and J by 5 bases, and 14 bases separated the two germline ends. The CDR3 DNA reads TGTGCCAGCATTCTGACGGGAACTTATGGCTACACCTTC. Amino acids: CASILTGTYGYTF.

V and J are TRBV7-9 and TRBJ2-5, with D uncertain. The germline gives CDR1 SEHNR, CDR2 FQNEAQ (reference sequence). The CDR3 length is 12 residues. V was shortened by 5 bases and J by 5 bases, with 9 bases between the two germline ends. The CDR3 spells CASSRGTETQYF. CDR3 DNA sequence: TGTGCCAGCAGCCGAGGCACGGAGACCCAGTACTTC.